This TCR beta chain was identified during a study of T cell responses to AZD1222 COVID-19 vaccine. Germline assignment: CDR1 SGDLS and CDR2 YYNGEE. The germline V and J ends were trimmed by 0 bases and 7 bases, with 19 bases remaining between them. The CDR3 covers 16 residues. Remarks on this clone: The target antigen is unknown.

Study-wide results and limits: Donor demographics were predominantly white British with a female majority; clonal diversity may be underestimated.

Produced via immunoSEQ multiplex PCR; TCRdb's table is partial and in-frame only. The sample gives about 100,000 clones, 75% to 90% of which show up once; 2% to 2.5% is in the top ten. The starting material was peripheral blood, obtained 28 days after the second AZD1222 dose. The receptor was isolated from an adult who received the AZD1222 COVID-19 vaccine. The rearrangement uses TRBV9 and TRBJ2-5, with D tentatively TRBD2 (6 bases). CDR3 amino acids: CASSVDGGVGLWTQYF. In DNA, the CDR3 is TGTGCCAGCAGCGTAGATGGAGGGGTTGGGCTGTGGACCCAGTACTTC.